This TCR beta chain was recorded in a study of blood T cell repertoires in COVID-19. Study summary: The origin of the acute and convalescent COVID-19 samples was the United States, Italy and Spain. T cells, B-cell-depleted T cells, or PBMCs supplied cDNA or gDNA.

Trimming cost V 4 bases and J 7 bases; bases outside gene matches: 5. This CDR3 comprises 13 residues. Per the germline V gene, CDR1 is SGHRS and CDR2 is YFSETQ. Assay: immunoSEQ multiplex PCR; the TCRdb copy retains only in-frame clones and omits some. The data show some 280,000 clones, with about 89% seen just once and about 12% held by the top ten. The sample holds one count of this clone. Sequenced: peripheral blood. This clonotype was obtained from a woman aged 60 to 75 with acute or convalescent COVID-19. This sequence joins TRBV5-1 and TRBJ1-1; TRBD1 aligns across 9 bases. The CDR3 region has the DNA TGCGCCAGCAGCCCGGACAGGGGCGGTGAAGCTTTCTTT. Its translation: CASSPDRGGEAFF. Combining the CDR3 with reference TRBV5-1 and TRBJ1-1 gives the whole variable domain KAGVTQTPRYLIKTRGQQVTLSCSPISGHRSVSWYQQTPGQGLQFLFEYFSETQRNKGNFPGRFSGRQFSNSRSEMNVSTLELGDSALYLCASSPDRGGEAFFGQGTRLTVV.